Listed below are T cell receptor beta chains from one sample, sequenced in a study of Ad26.COV2.S vaccination and SARS-CoV-2 variants. Profiled with immunoSEQ multiplex PCR; TCRdb holds only in-frame clones, not every one. This table has about 350,000 clones, 70% to 90% appearing once. This material consisted of peripheral blood, taken in a trial of Ad26.COV2.S vaccine versus placebo. These receptors all stem from a person between 18 and 65 years old who received the Ad26.COV2.S COVID-19 vaccine or a placebo. CDR3s include the opening cysteine and the closing phenylalanine or tryptophan. D genes are given only for firm matches. Size tells how often a clone was seen (once, few, many) or the class of an expanded clone, and some rows leave it out.

abundance	d_gene	j_gene	v_gene	CDR3nt	CDR3aa
once	.	TRBJ1-6	TRBV11-2	TGTGCCAGCAGCTTAGATCTCTCACCCCTCCACTTT	CASSLDLSPLHF
.	TRBD1	TRBJ1-5	TRBV28	TGTGCCAGCAGACCCGGACAGGAGGGCAATCAGCCCCAGCATTTT	CASRPGQEGNQPQHF
.	.	TRBJ1-4	TRBV25-1	TGTGCCAGCAGTATGAGGACGGAGAATGAAAAACTGTTTTTT	CASSMRTENEKLFF
.	.	TRBJ1-1	TRBV5-8	TGTGCCAGCAATCGTTTGTCCACTGAAGCTTTCTTT	CASNRLSTEAFF
.	.	TRBJ2-1	TRBV7-9	TGTGCCAGCAGCTTAGGACCCCCTAGCTCCTACAATGAGCAGTTCTTC	CASSLGPPSSYNEQFF
.	TRBD1	TRBJ2-7	TRBV7-9	TGTGCCAGCAGCTACCGGGACAGGGCGAGTGAGCAGTACTTC	CASSYRDRASEQYF
few	.	TRBJ2-7	TRBV3-1/TRBV3-2	TGTGCCAGCAGCCAAGATCTCCGACAGTTTTACGAGCAGTACTTC	CASSQDLRQFYEQYF
.	TRBD1	TRBJ2-5	TRBV11-1	TGTGCCAGCAGCGGCCGACAGGGGGGAGAGACCCAGTACTTC	CASSGRQGGETQYF
.	.	TRBJ1-6	TRBV18	TGTGCCAGCTCACCGGGGATGGTAGATTCACCCCTCCACTTT	CASSPGMVDSPLHF
.	.	TRBJ2-1	TRBV7-3	TGTGCCAGCAGCTCTGAGAGTGCAACCTCCTACAATGAGCAGTTCTTC	CASSSESATSYNEQFF
.	.	TRBJ1-2	TRBV11-2	TGTGCCAGCAGCTTAGAGGGCCGGTGGCATGGCTACACCTTC	CASSLEGRWHGYTF
.	TRBD1	TRBJ2-5	TRBV27	TGTGCCAGCAGTTCGGACAGGGATCAGACCCAGTACTTC	CASSSDRDQTQYF
.	.	TRBJ2-5	TRBV2	TGTGCCAGCACCAAGGAGGGCGGCCCCCAAGAGACCCAGTACTTC	CASTKEGGPQETQYF
once	TRBD2	TRBJ2-3	TRBV7-9	TGTGCCAGCAGCCAGGGCTCGGGAGGGACAGATACGCAGTATTTT	CASSQGSGGTDTQYF
few	.	TRBJ1-3	TRBV4-3	TGCGCCAGCAGCCAAGACCCCCAATCTGGAAACACCATATATTTT	CASSQDPQSGNTIYF
.	.	TRBJ1-1	TRBV7-2	TGTGCCAGCAGCTTAGCTGGGATCGCTGAAGCTTTCTTT	CASSLAGIAEAFF
.	.	TRBJ1-4	TRBV9	TGTGCCAGCAGCGAGCGTCCCGGGGGAGGGGAAAAACTGTTTTTT	CASSERPGGGEKLFF
few	TRBD2	TRBJ2-7	TRBV10-3	TGTGCCATCAGTGAAGGATTAGGTGTCGGCGGGAGGGCAACCTACGAGCAGTACTTC	CAISEGLGVGGRATYEQYF
.	TRBD2	TRBJ2-5	TRBV6-1	TGTGCCAGCAGTGAATCCGGGGGGTACCAAGAGACCCAGTACTTC	CASSESGGYQETQYF
.	.	TRBJ1-1	TRBV7-9	TGTGCCAGCAGCTTAGAAGGGGGGACTGAAGCTTTCTTT	CASSLEGGTEAFF
.	TRBD1	TRBJ2-7	TRBV28	TGTGCCAGCCTTCCTTCGGAAGGGACAGGGGGCCTGTCTGCCTACGAGCAGTACTTC	CASLPSEGTGGLSAYEQYF
.	.	TRBJ1-2	TRBV9	TGTGCCAGCAGCGTAGGACAAACTTTGGGCTATGGCTACACCTTC	CASSVGQTLGYGYTF
.	TRBD2	TRBJ2-1	TRBV28	TGTGCCAGCAGTTCCCCTTTAGCGGGGGGGCCCTATAGCGACAATGAGCAGTTCTTC	CASSSPLAGGPYSDNEQFF
.	TRBD1	TRBJ1-6	TRBV18	TGTGCCAGCTCACCACTTCAGGGGGATTCACCCCTCCACTTT	CASSPLQGDSPLHF
.	TRBD1	TRBJ2-1	TRBV4-1	TGCGCCAGCAGCCAAGGGGGACAGAAGATCAATGAGCAGTTCTTC	CASSQGGQKINEQFF
.	TRBD2	TRBJ2-1	TRBV9	TGTGCCAGCAGCGTAGGGACTAGAGCCTACAATGAGCAGTTCTTC	CASSVGTRAYNEQFF
.	.	TRBJ1-1	TRBV19	TGTGCCAGTAGCAAGATCCCTTCGAACACTGAAGCTTTCTTT	CASSKIPSNTEAFF
.	TRBD1	TRBJ2-7	TRBV25-1	TGTGCCAGCACCTCAGGGGCAGGGGGAACCTACGAGCAGTACTTC	CASTSGAGGTYEQYF
.	.	TRBJ2-4	TRBV28	TGTGCCAGCAGTTTCTCCCGGGGGGCCCTCGCCAAAAACATTCAGTACTTC	CASSFSRGALAKNIQYF
.	TRBD1	TRBJ2-1	TRBV2	TGTGCCAGCAGTGGGACGGGGCGCACAGGGGTCTCCTACAATGAGCAGTTCTTC	CASSGTGRTGVSYNEQFF
many	TRBD2	TRBJ2-7	TRBV30	TGTGCCTGGAGCGACTTCGGGACTAGCTCCTACGAGCAGTACTTC	CAWSDFGTSSYEQYF
few	.	TRBJ1-5	TRBV19	TGTGCCAGTAGTTTTCTAAATGTGGGGCCCCAGCATTTT	CASSFLNVGPQHF
few	.	TRBJ1-1	TRBV4-1	TGCGCCAGCAGCCAAGAGGGAGGCCGGAGGAACACTGAAGCTTTCTTT	CASSQEGGRRNTEAFF
.	.	TRBJ1-1	TRBV5-1	TGCGCCAGCAGCTTGGTAGGTCCAGGGGTCGCTGAAGCTTTCTTT	CASSLVGPGVAEAFF
.	.	TRBJ2-7	TRBV12-3/TRBV12-4	TGTGCCAGCAGCCAACAGGAAGGCGAGCAGTACTTC	CASSQQEGEQYF
few	.	TRBJ1-4	TRBV27	TGTGCCAGCAGTCAACAGACTATAGGAGAAAAACTGTTTTTT	CASSQQTIGEKLFF
.	.	TRBJ1-2	TRBV5-7	TGTGCCAGCAGCTTGGAGCGGGGGGATAACGGCTACACCTTC	CASSLERGDNGYTF
.	.	TRBJ2-5	TRBV19	TGTGCCAGTAGTAGGGGTGGACTAAAGCAAGAGACCCAGTACTTC	CASSRGGLKQETQYF
.	.	TRBJ2-5	TRBV3-1/TRBV3-2	TGTGCCAGCAGCCAACAGGGTTCAGAGACCCAGTACTTC	CASSQQGSETQYF
.	.	TRBJ2-7	TRBV5-1	TGCGCCAGCAGCCCTGGTCAGGACTTATCGGCCGAGCAGTACTTC	CASSPGQDLSAEQYF
once	TRBD1	TRBJ1-2	TRBV30	TGTGCCTGGATGCGACAGGGCTCCAACTATGGCTACACCTTC	CAWMRQGSNYGYTF
once	TRBD2	TRBJ2-5	TRBV9	TGTGCCAGCAGCCCGGGGGCAAGCGGGAGGGCCTGGGAGACCCAGTACTTC	CASSPGASGRAWETQYF
.	.	TRBJ1-1	TRBV6-6	TGTGCCAGCAGGGACAGAATGGCTGAAGCTTTCTTT	CASRDRMAEAFF
few	.	TRBJ2-2	TRBV4-1	TGCGCCAGCAGCCGCACCGGGGAGCTGTTTTTT	CASSRTGELFF
.	.	TRBJ1-4	TRBV7-9	TGTGCCAGCAGCTTAGCGTCGGTGGCAGGGCCCGAAAAACTGTTTTTT	CASSLASVAGPEKLFF
.	.	TRBJ1-2	TRBV29-1	TGCAGCGTCCTGATAACAGGGTTTGGCTACACCTTC	CSVLITGFGYTF
.	.	TRBJ1-2	TRBV29-1	TGCAGCGTTGATTCGGGTAATAACTATGGCTACACCTTC	CSVDSGNNYGYTF
.	.	TRBJ1-3	TRBV6-2/TRBV6-3	TGTGCCAGCAGTATACAGGGTCCGGGTGTATATTTT	CASSIQGPGVYF
once	TRBD1	TRBJ2-7	TRBV27	TGTGCCAGCAGTTTCGAAGGGACAGGGATCTCCGAGCAGTACTTC	CASSFEGTGISEQYF
.	.	TRBJ1-1	TRBV4-3	TGCGCCAGCAGCCAGGTTAGGGGGGAGGTGAACACTGAAGCTTTCTTT	CASSQVRGEVNTEAFF
.	.	TRBJ1-2	TRBV19	TGTGCCAGCCTCCAGGGCCGAGACTATGGCTACACCTTC	CASLQGRDYGYTF
.	TRBD2	TRBJ2-2	TRBV11-2	TGTGCCAGCAGCCAGCTAGCGGGGCCGAACACCGGGGAGCTGTTTTTT	CASSQLAGPNTGELFF
.	.	TRBJ2-6	TRBV7-2	TGTGCCAGCAGCTTAAACAGCCAAAACTCTGGGGCCAACGTCCTGACTTTC	CASSLNSQNSGANVLTF
.	TRBD2	TRBJ2-1	TRBV7-3	TGTGCCAGCAGCCCCACTAGCGGAGGAGCGAATGAGCAGTTCTTC	CASSPTSGGANEQFF